The T cell receptor beta chain under discussion was sequenced for a study of cytomegalovirus exposure and HLA in healthy donors. Overall study findings and caveats: Whilst most TCR sequences proved rare, a subset of public TCRs occurred across many donors. Both high specificity and high sensitivity reportedly marked the classifier's diagnosis of cytomegalovirus status.

About this clone itself: Its antigen is currently unknown.

Profiled with immunoSEQ multiplex PCR; TCRdb holds only in-frame clones, not every one. In the table there are approximately 57,000 clones, more than 80% of which are singletons. The germline V and J ends were trimmed by 7 bases and 5 bases, with 18 bases remaining between them. This CDR3 is 15 amino acids long. CDR1 is SNHLY and CDR2 is FYNNEI in the germline V gene. V and J are TRBV2 and TRBJ2-1, with D possibly being TRBD2 (6 bases). This TCR was recovered from a young woman in good health and CMV-seronegative. Sample: PBMCs. The CDR3 sequence is CASMGTPNFNNEQFF. The CDR3 nucleotides read TGTGCCAGCATGGGGACTCCTAACTTTAACAATGAGCAGTTCTTC.